This T cell receptor (beta chain) came from a study of T cell changes during pregnancy in multiple sclerosis. The table came from immunoSEQ multiplex PCR; TCRdb's copy has only in-frame clones and leaves some out. The data show tens of thousands of clones, approximately 94% seen once. Specimen: peripheral blood, collected in the third trimester of pregnancy. This clonotype originated in a female donor with multiple sclerosis, enrolled in a pregnancy study.

The CDR3 loop is CASSVTGGGYGELFF. The DNA of the CDR3 is TGTGCCAGCAGCGTAACGGGAGGAGGGTATGGGGAGCTGTTTTTT. The chain joins TRBV9 to TRBJ2-2; 7 bases match TRBD2. There are 15 residues in the CDR3. J lost 8 bases, V lost 1 base, and 8 bases had no gene match. Germline CDR1 SGDLS, CDR2 YYNGEE. Drawing the rest from reference TRBV9 and TRBJ2-2, the complete variable domain is DSGVTQTPKHLITATGQRVTLRCSPRSGDLSVYWYQQSLDQGLQFLIQYYNGEERAKGNILERFSAQQFPDLHSELNLSSLELGDSALYFCASSVTGGGYGELFFGEGSRLTVL.